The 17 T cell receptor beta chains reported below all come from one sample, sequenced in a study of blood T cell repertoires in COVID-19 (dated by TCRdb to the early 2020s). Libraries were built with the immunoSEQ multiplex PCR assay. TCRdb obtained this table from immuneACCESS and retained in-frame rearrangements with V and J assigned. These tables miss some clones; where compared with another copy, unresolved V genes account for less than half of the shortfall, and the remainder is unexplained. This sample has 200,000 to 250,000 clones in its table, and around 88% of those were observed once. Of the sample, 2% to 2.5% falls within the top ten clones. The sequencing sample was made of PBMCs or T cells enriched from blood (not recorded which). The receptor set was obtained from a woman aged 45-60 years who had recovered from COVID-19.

The CDR3 DNA reads as TGTGCCAGCAGTGACGTAGACTCTTATAGCAATCAGCCCCAGCATTTT. Its translation is CASSDVDSYSNQPQHF. The V and J genes are TRBV6-4 and TRBJ1-5; D call uncertain. V was clipped by 2 bases and J by 0 bases, with 11 bases between them. This CDR3 contains 16 residues. The germline gives CDR1 MRHNA, CDR2 SNTAGT.

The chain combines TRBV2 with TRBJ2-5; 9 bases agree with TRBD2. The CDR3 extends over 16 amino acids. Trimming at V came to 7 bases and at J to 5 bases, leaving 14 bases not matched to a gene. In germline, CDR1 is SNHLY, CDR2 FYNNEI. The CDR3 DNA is TGTGCCAGCACCCGAATGGCGGGGGGGGCCCCGGAGACCCAGTACTTC. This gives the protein CASTRMAGGAPETQYF.

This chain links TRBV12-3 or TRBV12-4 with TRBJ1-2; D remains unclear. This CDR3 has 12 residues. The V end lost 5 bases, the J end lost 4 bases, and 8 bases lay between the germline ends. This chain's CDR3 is CASSMGAYGYTF. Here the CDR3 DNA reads TGTGCCAGCAGTATGGGCGCCTATGGCTACACCTTC.

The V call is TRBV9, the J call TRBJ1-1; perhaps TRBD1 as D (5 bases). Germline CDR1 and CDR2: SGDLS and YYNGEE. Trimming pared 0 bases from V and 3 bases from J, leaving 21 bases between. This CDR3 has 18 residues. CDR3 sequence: CASSVGLGGLIGDTEAFF. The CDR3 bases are TGTGCCAGCAGCGTAGGGTTGGGGGGATTAATAGGAGACACTGAAGCTTTCTTT.

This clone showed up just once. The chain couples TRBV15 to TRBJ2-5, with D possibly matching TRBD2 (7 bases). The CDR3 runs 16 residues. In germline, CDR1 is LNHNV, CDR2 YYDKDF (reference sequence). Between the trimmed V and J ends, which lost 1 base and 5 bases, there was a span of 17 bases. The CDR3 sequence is CATSRAYGGPRETQYF. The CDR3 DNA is TGTGCCACCAGCAGAGCCTACGGGGGGCCTCGGGAGACCCAGTACTTC.

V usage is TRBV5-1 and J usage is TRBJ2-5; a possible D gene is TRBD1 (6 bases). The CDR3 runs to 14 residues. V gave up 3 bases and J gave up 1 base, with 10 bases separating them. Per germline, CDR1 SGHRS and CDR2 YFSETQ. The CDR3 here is CASSSLRGQETQYF. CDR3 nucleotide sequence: TGCGCCAGCAGCTCACTCAGGGGCCAAGAGACCCAGTACTTC.

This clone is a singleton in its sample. For the CDR3, the DNA is TGTGCCAGCTGGACAGTGGAACCCTACGAGCAGTACTTC. Translated: CASWTVEPYEQYF. This chain joins TRBV6-5 and TRBJ2-7; a possible D gene is TRBD1 (6 bases). Trimming took 8 bases from V and 2 from J, leaving 13 bases between them. Germline-derived CDR1 and CDR2 are MNHEY and SVGAGI. This CDR3 is built from 13 residues.

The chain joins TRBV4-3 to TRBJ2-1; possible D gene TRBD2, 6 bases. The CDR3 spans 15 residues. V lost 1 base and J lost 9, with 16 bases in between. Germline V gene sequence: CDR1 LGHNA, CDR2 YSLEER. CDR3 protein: CASSQAGGSRFEQFF. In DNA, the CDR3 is TGCGCCAGCAGCCAAGCTGGGGGGAGTAGGTTTGAGCAGTTCTTC.

The CDR3 sequence is CASSLVLGFGYTF. DNA for the CDR3: TGTGCCAGCAGCTTAGTACTTGGTTTTGGCTACACCTTC. The chain employs TRBV11-2 and TRBJ1-2; D remains unclear. With 1 base removed from V and 7 bases from J, the gap between germline ends came to 10 bases. From germline, CDR1 is SGHAT and CDR2 FQNNGV. There are 13 residues in the CDR3. Full variable domain (remainder filled in from reference TRBV11-2 and TRBJ1-2): EAGVAQSPRYKIIEKRQSVAFWCNPISGHATLYWYQQILGQGPKLLIQFQNNGVVDDSQLPKDRFSAERLKGVDSTLKIQPAKLEDSAVYLCASSLVLGFGYTFGSGTRLTVV.

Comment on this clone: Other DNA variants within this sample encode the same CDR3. The CDR3 is CASSYGGRNYGYTF. CDR3 DNA sequence: TGTGCCAGCAGTTACGGAGGACGGAACTATGGCTACACCTTC. V and J are TRBV6-5 and TRBJ1-2; no clear D gene. V shed 2 bases and J shed 2 bases, with 9 bases lying between them. The CDR3 covers 14 residues. Germline V gene lookup returns CDR1 MNHEY and CDR2 SVGAGI.

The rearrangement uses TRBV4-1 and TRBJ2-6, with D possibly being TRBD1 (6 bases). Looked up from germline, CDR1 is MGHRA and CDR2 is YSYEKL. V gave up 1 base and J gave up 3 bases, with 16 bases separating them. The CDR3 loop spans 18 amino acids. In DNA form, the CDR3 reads TGCGCCAGCAGCCAAGCCTCCTCCCCAGGGGTTGGGGCCAACGTCCTGACTTTC. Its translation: CASSQASSPGVGANVLTF.

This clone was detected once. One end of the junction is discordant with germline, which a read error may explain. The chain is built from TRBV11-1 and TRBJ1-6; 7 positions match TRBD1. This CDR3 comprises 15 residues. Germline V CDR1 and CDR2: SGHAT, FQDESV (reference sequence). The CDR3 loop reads CASSVAGTVNSPLHF. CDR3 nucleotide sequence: TGTGCCAGCAGCGTAGCCGGGACAGTGAATTCACCCCTCCACTTT.

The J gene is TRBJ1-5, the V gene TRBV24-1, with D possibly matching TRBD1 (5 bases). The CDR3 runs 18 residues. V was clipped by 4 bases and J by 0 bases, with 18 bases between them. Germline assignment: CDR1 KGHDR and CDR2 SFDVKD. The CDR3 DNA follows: TGTGCCACCAGTGACTCTCTAGCGACAGACTATAGCAATCAGCCCCAGCATTTT. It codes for CATSDSLATDYSNQPQHF.

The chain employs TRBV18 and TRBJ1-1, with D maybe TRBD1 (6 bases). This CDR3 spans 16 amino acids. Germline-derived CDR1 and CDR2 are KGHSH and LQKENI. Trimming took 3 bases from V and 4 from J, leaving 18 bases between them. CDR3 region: CASSPINSRGGTEAFF. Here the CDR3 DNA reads TGTGCCAGCTCACCTATAAATAGCAGGGGTGGCACTGAAGCTTTCTTT.

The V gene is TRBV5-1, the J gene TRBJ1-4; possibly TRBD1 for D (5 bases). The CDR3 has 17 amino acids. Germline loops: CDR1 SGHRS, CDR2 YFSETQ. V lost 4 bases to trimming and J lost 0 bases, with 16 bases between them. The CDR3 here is CASSPWGSLATNEKLFF. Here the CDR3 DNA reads TGCGCCAGCAGCCCTTGGGGCAGCCTTGCAACTAATGAAAAACTGTTTTTT.

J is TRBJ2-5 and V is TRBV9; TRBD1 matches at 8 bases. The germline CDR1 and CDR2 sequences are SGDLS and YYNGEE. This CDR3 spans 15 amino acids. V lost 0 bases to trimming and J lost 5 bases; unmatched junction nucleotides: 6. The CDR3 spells CASSVAPDRGETQYF. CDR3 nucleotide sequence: TGTGCCAGCAGCGTAGCCCCCGACAGGGGCGAGACCCAGTACTTC.

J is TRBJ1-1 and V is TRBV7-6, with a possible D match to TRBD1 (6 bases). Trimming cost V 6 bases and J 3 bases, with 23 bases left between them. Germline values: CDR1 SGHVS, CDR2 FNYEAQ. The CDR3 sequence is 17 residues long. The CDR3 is CASSSGGSGEPYTEAFF. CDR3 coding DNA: TGTGCCAGCAGTTCGGGGGGGTCAGGGGAACCCTACACTGAAGCTTTCTTT. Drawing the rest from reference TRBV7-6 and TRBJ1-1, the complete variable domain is GAGVSQSPRYKVTKRGQDVALRCDPISGHVSLYWYRQALGQGPEFLTYFNYEAQQDKSGLPNDRFSAERPEGSISTLTIQRTEQRDSAMYRCASSSGGSGEPYTEAFFGQGTRLTVV.